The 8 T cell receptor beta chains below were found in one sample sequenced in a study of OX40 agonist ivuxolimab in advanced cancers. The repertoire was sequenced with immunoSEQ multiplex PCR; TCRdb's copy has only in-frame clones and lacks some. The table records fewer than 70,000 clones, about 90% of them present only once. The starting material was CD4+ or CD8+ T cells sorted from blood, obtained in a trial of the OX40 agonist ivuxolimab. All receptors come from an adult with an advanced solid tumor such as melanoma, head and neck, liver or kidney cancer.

The CDR3 region is CASSRDFGGRYNEQFF. CDR3 bases: TGCGCCAGCAGTCGTGACTTTGGCGGAAGATACAATGAGCAGTTCTTC. This sequence joins TRBV4-1 and TRBJ2-1, with D hard to call. Germline V gene lookup returns CDR1 MGHRA and CDR2 YSYEKL. Trimming stripped 6 bases from V and 4 bases from J, with 19 bases between. This CDR3 region has 16 residues.

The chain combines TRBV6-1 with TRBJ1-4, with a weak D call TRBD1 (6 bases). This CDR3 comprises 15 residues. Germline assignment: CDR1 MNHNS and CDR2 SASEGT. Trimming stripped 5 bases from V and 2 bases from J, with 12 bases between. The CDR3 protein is CASSSQTGTNEKLFF. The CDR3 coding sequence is TGTGCCAGCAGTTCCCAAACAGGGACTAATGAAAAACTGTTTTTT.

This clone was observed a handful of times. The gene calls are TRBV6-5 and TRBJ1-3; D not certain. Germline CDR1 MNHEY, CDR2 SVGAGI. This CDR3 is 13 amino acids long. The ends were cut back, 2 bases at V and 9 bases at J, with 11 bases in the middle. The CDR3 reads CASSYPAAGTIYF. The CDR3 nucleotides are TGTGCCAGCAGTTACCCCGCCGCGGGCACCATATATTTT.

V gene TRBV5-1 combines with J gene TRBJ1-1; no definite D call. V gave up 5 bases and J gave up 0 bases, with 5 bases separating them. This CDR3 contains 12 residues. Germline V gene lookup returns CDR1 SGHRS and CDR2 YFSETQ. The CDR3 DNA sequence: TGCGCCAGCAGGGCCATGAACACTGAAGCTTTCTTT. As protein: CASRAMNTEAFF.

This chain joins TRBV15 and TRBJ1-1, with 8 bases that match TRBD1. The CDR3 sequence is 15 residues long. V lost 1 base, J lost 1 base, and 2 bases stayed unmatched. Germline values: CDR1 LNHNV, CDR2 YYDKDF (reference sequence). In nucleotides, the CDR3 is TGTGCCACCAGCAGAGGAGGGACAGGGAACACTGAAGCTTTCTTT. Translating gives CATSRGGTGNTEAFF.

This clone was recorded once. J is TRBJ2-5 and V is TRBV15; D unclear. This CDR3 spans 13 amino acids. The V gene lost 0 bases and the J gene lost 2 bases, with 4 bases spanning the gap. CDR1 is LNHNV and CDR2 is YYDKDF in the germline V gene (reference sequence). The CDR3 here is CATSRDKQETQYF. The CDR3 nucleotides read TGTGCCACCAGCAGAGATAAACAAGAGACCCAGTACTTC.

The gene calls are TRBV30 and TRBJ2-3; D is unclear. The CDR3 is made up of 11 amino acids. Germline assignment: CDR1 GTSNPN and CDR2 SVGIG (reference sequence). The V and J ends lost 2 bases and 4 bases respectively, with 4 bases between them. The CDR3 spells CAWSRADTQYF. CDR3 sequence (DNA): TGTGCCTGGAGTAGAGCAGATACGCAGTATTTT.

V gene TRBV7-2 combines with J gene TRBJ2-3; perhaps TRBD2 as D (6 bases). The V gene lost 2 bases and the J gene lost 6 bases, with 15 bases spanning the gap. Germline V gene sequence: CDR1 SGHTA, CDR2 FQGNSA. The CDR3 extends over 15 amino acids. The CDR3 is CASSLHRDSPDTQYF. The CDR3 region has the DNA TGTGCCAGCAGCTTACATCGGGACTCCCCCGATACGCAGTATTTT.